This paragraph reports one T cell receptor (beta chain). Its antigen remains unknown. This record belongs to a study of cytomegalovirus exposure and HLA in healthy donors. Findings and caveats of the study: The classifier, whose performance was assessed in both the original and validation cohorts, reportedly diagnosed cytomegalovirus status with high specificity and sensitivity. Several of the most significant clusters were apparently associated with common viral pathogens in a later analysis.

The CDR3 runs to 13 residues. The V and J ends lost 2 bases and 8 bases respectively, with 15 bases between them. The germline gives CDR1 GTSNPN, CDR2 SVGIG (reference sequence). Primers for the PCR totalled 60 Vbeta and 13 Jbeta. The data were produced by immunoSEQ multiplex PCR, yet TCRdb's version contains in-frame clones alone and is incomplete. This sample's clone table lists approximately 110,000 clones. The sequence came from a man aged 25 to 45 in good health and CMV-seronegative. Sample: PBMCs. The V and J genes are TRBV30 and TRBJ1-1; D unclear. CDR3 sequence: CAWSSNSGLEAFF. In nucleotides, the CDR3 is TGTGCCTGGAGTTCGAACAGTGGCTTAGAAGCTTTCTTT.